The T cell receptor beta chain under discussion was sequenced for a study of technical replicates of blood from a few donors (dated by TCRdb to 2015 to 2018). The method behind the library was the immunoSEQ multiplex PCR assay. This is the immuneACCESS table as TCRdb keeps it, with only in-frame sequences that have V and J called. A part of the clones is gone; compared with another copy, unresolved V genes explain less than half, and the rest is unexplained. This sample is represented by approximately 60,000 clones; about 83% of them were singletons. 4% to 6.5% of the sample rests with the top ten. A word on this clone: The clone's antigen remains unknown. No much larger clonotype is one base removed from it; base qualities were not supplied.

Material: PBMCs. The source of this sequence is a human donor in good health. Some clones in this sample may be carry-over from other donors' samples.

The DNA sequence is given as TGTGCTAGTGGCCTGGGACAGTATAGCAATCAGCCCCAGCATTTT. It is translated as CASGLGQYSNQPQHF. The rearrangement joined TRBV12-5 to TRBJ1-5, and TRBD1 aligns with 7 junction nucleotides. Compared with germline, V lacks 6 bases and J lacks 0 bases; bases without a gene match: 5. The CDR3 covers 15 residues, taking in both the cysteine and the phenylalanine. Just CDR3 DNA is preserved here, 45 bases in frame from base 1. CDR1 and CDR2, looked up from the germline V gene, are LGHNT and FRNRAP.